This is a list of T cell receptor beta chains from one sample in a study of T cell responses to AZD1222 COVID-19 vaccine. Clones were sequenced by immunoSEQ multiplex PCR, and TCRdb holds only the in-frame ones, with some missing. The sample yields roughly 140,000 clones, over 70% seen once. The source material was peripheral blood, sampled 28 days after the second AZD1222 dose. These receptor sequences come from an adult who received the AZD1222 COVID-19 vaccine. Both conserved end residues are part of each CDR3. A D gene is named only where the DNA matches it firmly. Only part of the rows carry a size: once, few, many, or a class if the clone is expanded.

v_call: TRBV25-1; d_call: .; clone_size: .; j_call: TRBJ1-4; cdr3_nt: TGTGCCAGCTCACGGGGGGTTTTAACTAATGAAAAACTGTTTTTT; cdr3_aa: CASSRGVLTNEKLFF
v_call: TRBV19; d_call: TRBD1; clone_size: .; j_call: TRBJ1-2; cdr3_nt: TGTGCCAGTACCGGAGGGGACAGGGGAAATTCTAACTATGGCTACACCTTC; cdr3_aa: CASTGGDRGNSNYGYTF
v_call: TRBV12-3/TRBV12-4; d_call: .; clone_size: .; j_call: TRBJ1-2; cdr3_nt: TGTGCCAGCAGTTTGACGGGGCCTTATGGCTACACCTTC; cdr3_aa: CASSLTGPYGYTF
v_call: TRBV5-6; d_call: TRBD1; clone_size: .; j_call: TRBJ2-1; cdr3_nt: TGTGCCAGCAGCCGCGGGACAGGGCGGTCCTACAATGAGCAGTTCTTC; cdr3_aa: CASSRGTGRSYNEQFF
v_call: TRBV19; d_call: TRBD1; clone_size: .; j_call: TRBJ1-1; cdr3_nt: TGTGCCAGTAGTAGGGACAGGGTCTCTGAGGAAGCTTTCTTT; cdr3_aa: CASSRDRVSEEAFF
v_call: TRBV7-2; d_call: .; clone_size: .; j_call: TRBJ2-7; cdr3_nt: TGTGCCAGCAGCGCTCAGGATGGTGGGGTCTACGAGCAGTACTTC; cdr3_aa: CASSAQDGGVYEQYF
v_call: TRBV18; d_call: .; clone_size: .; j_call: TRBJ2-3; cdr3_nt: TGTGCCAGCTCACCGAACCCGGGGGCCGATGGCACGCAGTATTTT; cdr3_aa: CASSPNPGADGTQYF
v_call: TRBV29-1; d_call: TRBD1; clone_size: .; j_call: TRBJ2-5; cdr3_nt: TGCAGCGTCACAGGGGGCAGGGGAGAGACCCAGTACTTC; cdr3_aa: CSVTGGRGETQYF
v_call: TRBV6-5; d_call: .; clone_size: .; j_call: TRBJ2-1; cdr3_nt: TGTGCCAGCATGGGGAGGGGGCTATCCTACAATGAGCAGTTCTTC; cdr3_aa: CASMGRGLSYNEQFF
v_call: TRBV2; d_call: .; clone_size: .; j_call: TRBJ1-2; cdr3_nt: TGTGCCAGCAGCGAGGACAGCGTGTTCTATGGCTACACCTTC; cdr3_aa: CASSEDSVFYGYTF
v_call: TRBV5-5; d_call: .; clone_size: .; j_call: TRBJ2-5; cdr3_nt: TGTGCCAGCAGCTTGGGGGGGCTGACGGAGACCCAGTACTTC; cdr3_aa: CASSLGGLTETQYF
v_call: TRBV6-4; d_call: .; clone_size: .; j_call: TRBJ2-7; cdr3_nt: TGTGCCAGCAGGGATTCAGGGGGGGTGGTCGAGCAGTACTTC; cdr3_aa: CASRDSGGVVEQYF
v_call: TRBV5-6; d_call: TRBD1; clone_size: few; j_call: TRBJ1-2; cdr3_nt: TGTGCCAGCAGCTTCAGGTCGGGACAGGCGATTTATGGCTACACCTTC; cdr3_aa: CASSFRSGQAIYGYTF
v_call: TRBV6-5; d_call: TRBD1; clone_size: .; j_call: TRBJ2-7; cdr3_nt: TGTGCCAGCAGTCGGGACAGATTAAGCTCCTACGAGCAGTACTTC; cdr3_aa: CASSRDRLSSYEQYF
v_call: TRBV7-2; d_call: .; clone_size: .; j_call: TRBJ1-1; cdr3_nt: TGTGCCAGCAGCTTAAGGGGTAATGCTGAAGCTTTCTTT; cdr3_aa: CASSLRGNAEAFF
v_call: TRBV5-4; d_call: TRBD1; clone_size: .; j_call: TRBJ1-1; cdr3_nt: TGTGCCAGCAGTCATGGGGGACAGGGGGACACTGAAGCTTTCTTT; cdr3_aa: CASSHGGQGDTEAFF
v_call: TRBV10-3; d_call: TRBD1; clone_size: .; j_call: TRBJ2-1; cdr3_nt: TGTGCCATCAGGGGGACAGGGGGCGCGGATGAGCAGTTCTTC; cdr3_aa: CAIRGTGGADEQFF
v_call: TRBV19; d_call: TRBD2; clone_size: once; j_call: TRBJ2-3; cdr3_nt: TGTGCCAGTCGACTAGCAGGCACAGATACGCAGTATTTT; cdr3_aa: CASRLAGTDTQYF
v_call: TRBV10-2; d_call: .; clone_size: few; j_call: TRBJ2-1; cdr3_nt: TGCGCCAGCAGTGCCCAGAGCCCCGATGAGCAGTTCTTC; cdr3_aa: CASSAQSPDEQFF
v_call: TRBV19; d_call: TRBD1; clone_size: .; j_call: TRBJ2-3; cdr3_nt: TGTGCCAGTAGTCGACAGGGTTTCGGCACAGATACGCAGTATTTT; cdr3_aa: CASSRQGFGTDTQYF
v_call: TRBV2; d_call: TRBD2; clone_size: .; j_call: TRBJ2-1; cdr3_nt: TGTGCCAGCAGTAAATGGGCGGGAGGCACCTACAATGAGCAGTTCTTC; cdr3_aa: CASSKWAGGTYNEQFF
v_call: TRBV9; d_call: .; clone_size: .; j_call: TRBJ2-3; cdr3_nt: TGTGCCAGCAGCTATAACTTGGGAACCTATGGGGCTAGCGCGGAAGCAGATACGCAGTATTTT; cdr3_aa: CASSYNLGTYGASAEADTQYF
v_call: TRBV19; d_call: TRBD1; clone_size: .; j_call: TRBJ1-5; cdr3_nt: TGTGCCAGTTCTCCGGGACAGAATAGCAGGCAGCCCCAGCATTTT; cdr3_aa: CASSPGQNSRQPQHF
v_call: TRBV9; d_call: .; clone_size: .; j_call: TRBJ2-3; cdr3_nt: TGTGCCAGCAGCCCCCATGTTGGGGTTGGCACAGATACGCAGTATTTT; cdr3_aa: CASSPHVGVGTDTQYF
v_call: TRBV30; d_call: .; clone_size: once; j_call: TRBJ2-5; cdr3_nt: TGTGCCTGGAGTGTACTAGGGCGAGGCCAACAAGAGACCCAGTACTTC; cdr3_aa: CAWSVLGRGQQETQYF
v_call: TRBV28; d_call: .; clone_size: .; j_call: TRBJ1-5; cdr3_nt: TGTGCCAGCAGCCCCTCGCAGAGAGGAGTAAGTCAGCCCCAGCATTTT; cdr3_aa: CASSPSQRGVSQPQHF
v_call: TRBV11-3; d_call: .; clone_size: .; j_call: TRBJ2-1; cdr3_nt: TGTGCCAGCAGCTTAGGTTTTGGGGACAATGAGCAGTTCTTC; cdr3_aa: CASSLGFGDNEQFF